This entry concerns a single T cell receptor (beta chain). Its antigen remains unknown. This entry belongs to a study of T cells expressing NK-cell markers. Study information: Sorted CD3+CD56+NKG2C+, CD3+CD56+NKG2C- and CD3+CD56-NKG2C+ T cells provided the TCR beta repertoires. Seven donors tested HCMV-seropositive and one tested seronegative among the eight sequenced. Points from the study as a whole: Certain NKG2C+ T cell clones were expanded, and their HCMV specificity remained unclear.

The CDR3 consists of 15 residues. The germline gives CDR1 MDHEN, CDR2 SYDVKM. UMIs were included in TCR beta cDNA generated by 5'RACE template switching. TCRdb re-called the 5' RACE reads and gives one entry per CDR3 protein, without DNA. The sample holds 350,000 to 400,000 distinct CDR3 sequences. V and J are TRBV28 and TRBJ1-5; no DNA is available, so the TRBD1 call from TCRdb remains unchecked. The clonotype was recovered from a woman in her fifties or sixties in good health. The sample comprised blood T cells: a sorted CD56 or NKG2C T cell subset, CD4+ or CD8+ T cells, or bulk PBMC T cells (not recorded which). This CDR3 is CASIRQGSSNQPQHF.